In its sample, the clone carrying this T cell receptor beta chain ranks as medium-sized. The data were taken from a study of graft-versus-host responses after intestinal transplantation. Looking at the study overall: Recipients uniformly received anti-thymocyte globulin induction, followed by tacrolimus and steroids for around 3 years.

Trimming took off 4 bases at V and 0 bases at J, with 10 bases between the two ends. In germline, CDR1 is LNHDA, CDR2 SQIVND (reference sequence). This CDR3 spans 16 amino acids. Responder cells that were proliferating and CFSE-low, both CD3+CD4+ and CD3+CD8+, were sorted after the reaction. Data came from immunoSEQ multiplex PCR; TCRdb stores just in-frame clones and leaves some out. The top ten hold around 2% of the sample, which has about 10,000 clones, 25% to 40% seen once. General study findings and limits: GvH clones turned up in recipient marrow; some had shown up first in ileum or blood.

The V and J genes are TRBV19 and TRBJ2-6; unclear D gene. The clonotype comes from a human patient who was an organ donor for intestinal transplantation. The material was alloreactive CD4+ T cells from a mixed lymphocyte reaction culture, obtained before transplantation. This sample's subset: CFSE-low proliferating T cells sorted from approximately six-day pre-transplant mixed lymphocyte reaction (GvH or HvG direction). CDR3 residues: CASSKTALSGANVLTF. Here the CDR3 DNA reads TGTGCCAGTAGTAAGACTGCCCTCTCTGGGGCCAACGTCCTGACTTTC. Full variable domain (remainder filled in from reference TRBV19 and TRBJ2-6): DGGITQSPKYLFRKEGQNVTLSCEQNLNHDAMYWYRQDPGQGLRLIYYSQIVNDFQKGDIAEGYSVSREKKESFPLTVTSAQKNPTAFYLCASSKTALSGANVLTFGAGSRLTVL.